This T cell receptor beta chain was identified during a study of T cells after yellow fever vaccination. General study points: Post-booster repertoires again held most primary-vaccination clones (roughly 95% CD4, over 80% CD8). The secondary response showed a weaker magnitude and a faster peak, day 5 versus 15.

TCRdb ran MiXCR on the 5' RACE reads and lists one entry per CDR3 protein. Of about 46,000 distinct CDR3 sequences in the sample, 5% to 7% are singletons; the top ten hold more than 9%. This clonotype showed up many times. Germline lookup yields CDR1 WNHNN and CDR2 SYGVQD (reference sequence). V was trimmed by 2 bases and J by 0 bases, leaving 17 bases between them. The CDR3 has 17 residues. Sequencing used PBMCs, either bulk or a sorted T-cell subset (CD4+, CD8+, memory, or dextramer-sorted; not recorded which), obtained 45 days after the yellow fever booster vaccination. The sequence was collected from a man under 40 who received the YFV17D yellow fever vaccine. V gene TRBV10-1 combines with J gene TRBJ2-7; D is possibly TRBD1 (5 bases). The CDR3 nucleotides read TGCGCCAGCAGTGAGCAACCCGGACAAGAGAGCTCCTACGAGCAGTACTTC. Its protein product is CASSEQPGQESSYEQYF.